This T cell receptor (beta chain) was obtained from a study of blood T cell repertoires in COVID-19. Across the study: Sites across the United States, Italy and Spain contributed samples from acute and convalescent COVID-19.

Profiling relied on immunoSEQ multiplex PCR, and the TCRdb table lists in-frame clones only, not all of them. The sample lists more than 400,000 clones, 80% to 90% occurring once. This clone has just a few counts. The junction had 12 bases not matched to a gene; V was cut back by 4 bases and J by 0 bases. Germline assignment: CDR1 SGHRS and CDR2 YFSETQ. This CDR3 is built from 17 residues. The sample consisted of peripheral blood. The genes are TRBV5-1 and TRBJ2-7, with TRBD2 matching 8 bases. The clonotype comes from a human donor in a cohort sampled during active COVID-19. CDR3 in amino acids: CASSPESGGPSSYEQYF. For the CDR3, the DNA is TGCGCCAGCAGCCCCGAGTCGGGGGGGCCATCCTCCTACGAGCAGTACTTC.